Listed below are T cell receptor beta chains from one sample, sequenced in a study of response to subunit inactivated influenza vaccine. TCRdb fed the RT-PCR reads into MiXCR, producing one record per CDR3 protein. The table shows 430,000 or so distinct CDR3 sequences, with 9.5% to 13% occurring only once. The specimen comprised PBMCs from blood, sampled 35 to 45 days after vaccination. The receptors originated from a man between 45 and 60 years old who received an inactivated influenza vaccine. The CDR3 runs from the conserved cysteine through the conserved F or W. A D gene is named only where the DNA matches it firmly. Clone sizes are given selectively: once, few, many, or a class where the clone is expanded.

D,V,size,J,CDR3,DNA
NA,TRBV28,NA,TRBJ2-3,CASSFPAISEDTQYF,TGTGCCAGCAGTTTTCCGGCCATAAGCGAAGATACGCAGTATTTT
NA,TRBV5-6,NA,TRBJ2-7,CASKRGLAGSYEQYF,TGTGCCAGTAAAAGGGGGCTAGCGGGCTCCTACGAGCAGTACTTC
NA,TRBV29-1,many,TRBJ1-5,CSVIDETGNQPQHF,TGCAGCGTTATTGACGAAACGGGGAATCAGCCCCAGCATTTT
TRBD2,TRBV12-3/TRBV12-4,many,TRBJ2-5,CASSRGTSALQETQYF,TGTGCCAGCAGCCGGGGGACTAGCGCACTCCAAGAGACCCAGTACTTC
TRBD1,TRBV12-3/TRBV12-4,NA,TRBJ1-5,CASTRDRANQPQHF,TGTGCCAGCACCCGTGACAGGGCCAATCAGCCCCAGCATTTT
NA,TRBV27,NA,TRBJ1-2,CASSNTGTYGYTF,TGTGCCAGCAGTAATACAGGGACCTATGGCTACACCTTC
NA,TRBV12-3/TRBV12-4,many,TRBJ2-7,CASSLARQFSYEQYF,TGTGCCAGCAGTTTAGCCCGGCAGTTTAGCTACGAGCAGTACTTC
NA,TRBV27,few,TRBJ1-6,CASRNSVSYNSPLHF,TGTGCCAGCAGGAACAGCGTCTCCTATAATTCACCCCTCCACTTT
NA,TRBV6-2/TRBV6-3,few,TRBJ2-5,CASRPPVAETQYF,TGTGCCAGCCGTCCTCCGGTGGCGGAGACCCAGTACTTC
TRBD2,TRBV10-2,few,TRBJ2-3,CASKKGTNTDTQYF,TGCGCCAGCAAAAAAGGGACTAACACAGATACGCAGTATTTT
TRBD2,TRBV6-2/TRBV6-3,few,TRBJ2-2,CASSYLSGSPTGELFF,TGTGCCAGCAGTTACCTTAGCGGGAGCCCCACCGGGGAGCTGTTTTTT
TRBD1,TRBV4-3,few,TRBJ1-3,CASSPSIAGTVAGNTIYF,TGCGCCAGCAGCCCATCCATCGCCGGGACAGTAGCTGGAAACACCATATATTTT
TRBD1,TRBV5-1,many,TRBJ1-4,CASSSSDRVEKLFF,TGCGCCAGCAGCTCCTCCGACAGGGTTGAAAAACTGTTTTTT
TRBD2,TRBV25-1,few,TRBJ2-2,CASRGLAGGPNTGELFF,TGTGCCAGCAGAGGACTAGCGGGGGGTCCGAACACCGGGGAGCTGTTTTTT
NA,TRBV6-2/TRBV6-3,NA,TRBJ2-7,CASSYVVRKGEQYF,TGTGCCAGCAGTTACGTTGTGAGGAAGGGCGAGCAGTACTTC
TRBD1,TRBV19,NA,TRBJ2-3,CASSRGTGLSDTQYF,TGTGCCAGTAGTCGGGGGACAGGGTTGTCGGATACGCAGTATTTT
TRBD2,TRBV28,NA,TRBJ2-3,CASRRLAEVDTQYF,TGTGCCAGCAGACGACTAGCGGAGGTTGATACGCAGTATTTT
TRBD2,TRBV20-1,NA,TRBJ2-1,CSAVRTSSYEQFF,TGCAGTGCTGTGAGGACTAGCTCATATGAGCAGTTCTTC
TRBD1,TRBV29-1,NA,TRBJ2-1,CSAETGGSYNEQFF,TGCAGCGCTGAGACAGGGGGATCCTACAATGAGCAGTTCTTC
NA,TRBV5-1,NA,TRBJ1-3,CASSLNSDRDYRSGNTIYF,TGCGCCAGCAGCTTGAACTCCGATAGGGACTACCGCTCTGGAAACACCATATATTTT
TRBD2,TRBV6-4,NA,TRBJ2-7,CASRDNFGTSGSFGYEQYF,TGTGCCAGCAGGGACAACTTTGGGACTAGCGGGAGCTTCGGGTACGAGCAGTACTTC
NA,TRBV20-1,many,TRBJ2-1,CSARSRQGTYNEQFF,TGCAGTGCTAGGTCCCGGCAGGGGACCTACAATGAGCAGTTCTTC
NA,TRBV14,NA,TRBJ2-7,CASSPGRVAGRPYEQYF,TGTGCCAGCAGCCCCGGTCGGGTGGCGGGACGGCCCTACGAGCAGTACTTC
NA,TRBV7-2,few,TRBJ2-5,CASSLGLYFQETQYF,TGTGCCAGCTCACTTGGGCTATACTTTCAAGAGACCCAGTACTTC
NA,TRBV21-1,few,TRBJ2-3,CASSKGGSTDTQYF,TGTGCCAGCAGCAAAGGAGGTAGCACAGATACGCAGTATTTT
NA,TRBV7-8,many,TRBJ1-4,CATSGATNEKLFF,TGTGCCACCTCGGGTGCAACTAATGAAAAACTGTTTTTT
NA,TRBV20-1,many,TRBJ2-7,CSARDTRRGPPYEQYF,TGCAGTGCTAGAGATACGAGGAGAGGGCCCCCTTACGAGCAGTACTTC
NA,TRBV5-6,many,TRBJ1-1,CASSLGGLGNTEAFF,TGTGCCAGCAGCTTGGGTGGACTCGGGAACACTGAAGCTTTCTTT
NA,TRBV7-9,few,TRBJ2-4,CASSVSSGGNIQYF,TGTGCCAGCAGCGTAAGCTCCGGAGGTAACATTCAGTACTTC
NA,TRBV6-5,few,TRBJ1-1,CASSYSDTLNTEAFF,TGTGCCAGCAGTTACTCGGACACATTGAACACTGAAGCTTTCTTT
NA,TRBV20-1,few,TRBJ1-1,CSAREVVLRNTEAFF,TGCAGTGCTAGAGAGGTGGTGTTAAGGAACACTGAAGCTTTCTTT
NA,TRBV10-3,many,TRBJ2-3,CAISVGAGTDTQYF,TGTGCCATCAGTGTGGGGGCCGGGACAGATACGCAGTATTTT
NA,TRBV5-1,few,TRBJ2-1,CASSLADHSYNEQFF,TGCGCCAGCAGCTTAGCGGACCACTCCTACAATGAGCAGTTCTTC
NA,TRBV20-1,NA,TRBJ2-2,CSARRAEATGELFF,TGCAGTGCTAGAAGGGCGGAGGCCACCGGGGAGCTGTTTTTT
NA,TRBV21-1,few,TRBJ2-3,CASSKFPVRMSTDTQYF,TGTGCCAGCAGCAAATTTCCGGTGAGGATGAGCACAGATACGCAGTATTTT
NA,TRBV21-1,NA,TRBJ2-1,CASRAPRDEQFF,TGTGCCAGCAGAGCCCCAAGGGATGAGCAGTTCTTC
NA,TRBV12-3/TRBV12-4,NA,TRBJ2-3,CASSRRGGRTDTQYF,TGTGCCAGCAGCCGGCGAGGTGGCCGCACAGATACGCAGTATTTT
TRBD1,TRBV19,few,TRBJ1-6,CASRQPGQGNSGLHF,TGTGCCAGTAGGCAACCGGGACAGGGTAATTCAGGCCTCCACTTT
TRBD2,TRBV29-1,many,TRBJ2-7,CSARGLGGNEQYF,TGCAGCGCTCGGGGACTGGGAGGGAACGAGCAGTACTTC
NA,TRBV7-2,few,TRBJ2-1,CASSLRLEAPPIEQFF,TGTGCCAGCAGCTTAAGGCTAGAGGCCCCCCCCATTGAGCAGTTCTTC
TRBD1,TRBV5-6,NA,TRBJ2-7,CASSFGTVEQYF,TGTGCCAGCAGCTTTGGGACAGTCGAGCAGTACTTC
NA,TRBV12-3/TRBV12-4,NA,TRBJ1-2,CASSPVQGLRGYTF,TGTGCCAGCAGTCCCGTGCAGGGCTTGCGGGGCTACACCTTC
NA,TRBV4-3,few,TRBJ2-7,CASSPSTADYEQYF,TGCGCCAGCAGCCCATCGACAGCCGACTACGAGCAGTACTTC
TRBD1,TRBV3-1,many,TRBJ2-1,CASSQVVGQGQIEQFF,TGTGCCAGCAGCCAAGTTGTGGGACAGGGGCAGATTGAGCAGTTCTTC
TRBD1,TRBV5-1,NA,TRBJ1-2,CASSLAANPRRQGGYGYTF,TGCGCCAGCAGCTTGGCCGCAAACCCCCGACGACAGGGCGGCTATGGCTACACCTTC
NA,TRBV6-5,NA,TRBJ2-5,CASSYSPEETQYF,TGTGCCAGCAGTTACTCTCCTGAAGAGACCCAGTACTTC
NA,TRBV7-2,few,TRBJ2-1,CASTLSTGPTEQFF,TGTGCCAGCACCCTAAGCACAGGGCCAACTGAGCAGTTCTTC
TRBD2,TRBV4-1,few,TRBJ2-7,CASSPSLGRGSEQYF,TGCGCCAGCAGCCCCTCCCTAGGGCGGGGGTCCGAGCAGTACTTC
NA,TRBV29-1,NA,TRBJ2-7,CSVMDPFYEQYF,TGCAGCGTCATGGACCCCTTCTACGAGCAGTACTTC
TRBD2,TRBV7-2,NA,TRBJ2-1,CASSPLLAGAYNEQFF,TGTGCCAGCAGCCCCCTGCTAGCGGGAGCGTACAATGAGCAGTTCTTC
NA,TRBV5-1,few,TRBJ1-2,CASSSQGGSGHGYTF,TGCGCCAGCAGCTCTCAGGGAGGATCGGGTCATGGCTACACCTTC
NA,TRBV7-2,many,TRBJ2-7,CASSFYTDLYEQYF,TGTGCCAGCAGCTTTTACACGGATCTCTACGAGCAGTACTTC
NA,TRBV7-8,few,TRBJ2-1,CASSLAILYNEQFF,TGTGCCAGCAGCTTAGCTATACTATACAATGAGCAGTTCTTC
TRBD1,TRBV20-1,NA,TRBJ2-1,CSATSGRGLNEQFF,TGCAGTGCTACCTCCGGCAGGGGGCTTAATGAGCAGTTCTTC
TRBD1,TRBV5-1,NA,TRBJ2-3,CASSLTYGTGVTDTQYF,TGCGCCAGCAGCTTGACTTACGGGACAGGGGTAACAGATACGCAGTATTTT
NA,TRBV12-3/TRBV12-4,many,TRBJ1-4,CASSHRQAVGEKLFF,TGTGCCAGCAGTCACAGACAGGCAGTAGGTGAAAAACTGTTTTTT
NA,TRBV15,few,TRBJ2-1,CATTGTSSAYNEQFF,TGTGCCACCACAGGAACCAGTTCGGCCTACAATGAGCAGTTCTTC
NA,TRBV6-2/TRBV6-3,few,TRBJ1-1,CASSQPGSNTEAFF,TGTGCCAGCAGTCAGCCAGGGTCAAACACTGAAGCTTTCTTT